Reported below is one T cell receptor (beta chain). No antigen is known for it. This sample stems from a study of CD8 T cells in ankylosing spondylitis. Study observations and caveats: Reportedly, significant enrichment of disease-linked clones occurred in matched ankylosing spondylitis synovial fluid. In synovial fluid and blood from reactive arthritis, some motif variants were previously reported. Disease-linked clones proved CD8+ and comparatively uncommon in peripheral blood. It appeared that ankylosing spondylitis blood was characterized by a TCR beta motif of about 8 highly homologous variants.

Libraries of TCR beta came from quantitative 5'-RACE with molecular barcodes. TCRdb recomputed calls from the 5' RACE reads with MiXCR, one row per CDR3 protein. The sample holds 700,000 to 1,000,000 distinct CDR3 sequences, about 12% seen once. This CDR3 comprises 13 residues. Trimming left V 6 bases short and J 6 bases short, with 14 bases between. The V gene's germline CDR1 is MNHNS and CDR2 SASEGT. The chain uses TRBV6-1 and TRBJ1-1, with unresolved D. The receptor was isolated from a male donor with ankylosing spondylitis. Material for sequencing was blood, either unsorted or a sorted T cell fraction (not recorded which). This chain's CDR3 is CASRDPGLAEAFF. CDR3 in DNA: TGTGCCAGCAGGGACCCGGGGTTGGCTGAAGCTTTCTTT.